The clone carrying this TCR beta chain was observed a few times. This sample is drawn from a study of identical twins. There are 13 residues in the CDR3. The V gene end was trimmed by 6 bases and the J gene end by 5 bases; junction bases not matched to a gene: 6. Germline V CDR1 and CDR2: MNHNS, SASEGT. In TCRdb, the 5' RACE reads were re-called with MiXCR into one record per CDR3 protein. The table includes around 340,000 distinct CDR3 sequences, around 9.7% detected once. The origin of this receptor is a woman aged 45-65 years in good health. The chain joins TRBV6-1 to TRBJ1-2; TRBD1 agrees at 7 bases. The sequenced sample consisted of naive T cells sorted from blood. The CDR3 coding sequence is TGTGCCAGCAGCAGACCGGGACAGTATGGCTACACCTTC. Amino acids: CASSRPGQYGYTF.